This T cell receptor (beta chain) was captured by sequencing in a study of CD8+ T cells in alopecia areata listed by TCRdb under 2018. For context, the study as a whole: The treated patients, all with moderate-to-severe alopecia areata, were enrolled in an open-label pilot trial of oral tofacitinib given at 5 to 10 mg twice daily. Tofacitinib was administered for 6 to 18 months, and 6 months of follow-up off drug were then conducted to assess delayed response and recurrence. Disease severity in treated patients was measured with the SALT score, which quantifies the percentage of affected scalp surface area. The study used high-throughput TCRbeta sequencing to examine T cell clonal expansion in alopecia areata, in both the C3H/HeJ mouse model and human patients. On the human side, TCRbeta sequencing was run on scalp tissue and on sorted CD4+ and CD8+ peripheral blood T cells from healthy controls and from alopecia areata patients with either patchy or totalis/universalis disease. Patients on tofacitinib were biopsied at baseline and after 4 and 24 weeks of treatment, and several of the patients also had a later scalp biopsy. Clonality in the scalp was compared among normal scalp (n=4), patchy alopecia areata scalp (n=8), and alopecia totalis/universalis scalp (n=8). The RNA source kit depended on sample type: the PAXgene miRNA kit for fixed scalp, the miRNeasy kit for PBMCs, and the RNeasy kit for mouse skin. TCRbeta CDR3 regions were amplified by immunoSEQ multiplex PCR using 35 Vbeta forward and 13 Jbeta reverse primers. Results the study describes overall, beyond this receptor: With tofacitinib, both scalp clonality and the number of expanded CD8+ clones among the top 100 scalp clones went down significantly. Many expanded lesional clones were found to persist in scalp and blood during tofacitinib treatment, and relapse after treatment cessation may be partly explained by this persistence. Unlike mouse skin, which is dominated by gammadelta T cells, normal human skin has resident alphabeta T cells that are also sequenced, and this complicates analysis of the scalp TCR repertoire. Compared with mice, TCR sequences shared between patients were less clear, possibly partly because of HLA diversity across the patient population. Compared with normal scalp, lesional scalp had higher clonality and more expanded CD8+ clones, particularly in alopecia totalis/universalis, a pattern that suggests antigenic drive. The treated cohort was small, with a single nonresponder, so links between baseline CD8+ expansion and response need larger studies.

Preparation of the library involved the immunoSEQ multiplex PCR assay. RNA was extracted from all samples and reverse transcribed into cDNA as template for TCR sequencing. SuperScript III was used for first-strand cDNA synthesis, primed with a 2:1 mix of oligo-dT and random hexamers. A synthetic immune receptor repertoire was used to assess amplification bias, and residual bias was removed computationally. The source study handled its data this way. Raw reads were preprocessed to remove errors, and CDR3 was defined by IMGT conventions from the conserved cysteine to phenylalanine. Clonality was computed as 1 minus the Shannon entropy, with the entropy normalized by log2 of the number of productive unique TCRs. Scalp TCRbeta sequences were cross-referenced with sorted blood CD4 and CD8 repertoires so that the CD4 or CD8 identity of scalp clones could be inferred. In its TCRdb copy, this immuneACCESS table keeps in-frame sequences only and misses some clones. Where compared with another copy, unresolved V genes explain less than half of these, and the others have no known cause. For V, J and clone size, that table is used; D and trimming come from the DNA. The sample contains some 190,000 clones, roughly three fifths of them found a single time. Around 0.69% of the sample rests with the top ten.

The time point label here, explained by the study, means: about 4 weeks on oral tofacitinib. The sample's treatment or condition label, decoded: oral pan-JAK inhibitor, 5-10 mg twice daily. From alopecia areata patients, peripheral blood was collected along with lesional scalp punch biopsies. After PBMCs were isolated by density centrifugation and stained for CD3, CD4 and CD8, a FACSAria was used to sort CD4+ and CD8+ T cells. This clone was seen a handful of times. This receptor's antigen is unknown. Base qualities are not provided; no much larger clone lies one nucleotide away. Looking up the germline V gene yields CDR1 LGHNT and CDR2 FRNRAP. Ends trimmed: V by 7 bases, J by 3 bases; bases unmatched to a gene: 4. The CDR3 sequence holds 13 residues, the cysteine and phenylalanine included. CDR3 DNA is the only sequence kept; it has 39 bases, read in frame from the first base.

This receptor was identified in a human donor with alopecia areata. The chain joins TRBV12-5 to TRBJ2-7, and TRBD1 aligns with 9 junction nucleotides. This specimen was CD4+ T cells sorted from blood, taken at week 4, from a patient treated with tofacitinib. The DNA is TGTGCTAGTGCCGCGGACAGGGGCTACGAGCAGTACTTC. Protein translation: CASAADRGYEQYF. Here the CDR3 is joined to the reference TRBV12-5 and TRBJ2-7 genes, and the full variable domain is: DARVTQTPRHKVTEMGQEVTMRCQPILGHNTVFWYRQTMMQGLELLAYFRNRAPLDDSGMPKDRFSAEMPDATLATLKIQPSEPRDSAVYFCASAADRGYEQYFGPGTRLTVT.